The present T cell receptor (beta chain) was sequenced within a study of shared clonotypes between healthy human individuals. Study results and limitations: All-four-donor shared clonotypes had higher generation probabilities than non-shared clonotypes did.

Germline CDR1 MDHEN, CDR2 SYDVKM. The CDR3 totals 18 residues. Unmatched junction bases numbered 8, after V lost 2 bases and J lost 4 bases. As to this clone: Its antigen is currently unknown.

Assay used: immunoSEQ multiplex PCR; TCRdb lists only in-frame clones, some missing. This sample yields approximately 95,000 clones, of which 65% to 70% are seen a single time; about 45% belongs to the top ten. The sequenced material came from memory CD8+ T cells sorted from blood. Subset defined: CD45RO+ cells pooled with CCR7-negative TemRA cells. The chain recombines TRBV28 with TRBJ2-1; 13 bases map to TRBD2. The source is a man in his thirties or forties in good health. The CDR3 DNA reads TGTGCCAGCAGTTTAGACGAACTAGCGGGAGGGATATACAATGAGCAGTTCTTC. This translates into CASSLDELAGGIYNEQFF. The variable domain in full, with the rest retrieved from reference TRBV28 and TRBJ2-1, is DVKVTQSSRYLVKRTGEKVFLECVQDMDHENMFWYRQDPGLGLRLIYFSYDVKMKEKGDIPEGYSVSREKKERFSLILESASTNQTSMYLCASSLDELAGGIYNEQFFGPGTRLTVL.